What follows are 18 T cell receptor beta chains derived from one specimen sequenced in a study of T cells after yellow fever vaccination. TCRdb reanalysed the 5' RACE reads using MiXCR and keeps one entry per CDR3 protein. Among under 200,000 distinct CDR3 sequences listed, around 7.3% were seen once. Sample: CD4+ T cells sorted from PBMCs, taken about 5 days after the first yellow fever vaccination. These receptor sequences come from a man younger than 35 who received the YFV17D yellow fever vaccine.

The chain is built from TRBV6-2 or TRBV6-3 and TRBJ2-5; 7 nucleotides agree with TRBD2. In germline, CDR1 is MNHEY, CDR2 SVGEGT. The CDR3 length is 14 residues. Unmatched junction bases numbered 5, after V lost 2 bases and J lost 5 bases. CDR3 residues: CASSYPMRGETQYF. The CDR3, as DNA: TGTGCCAGCAGTTACCCGATGCGGGGGGAGACCCAGTACTTC.

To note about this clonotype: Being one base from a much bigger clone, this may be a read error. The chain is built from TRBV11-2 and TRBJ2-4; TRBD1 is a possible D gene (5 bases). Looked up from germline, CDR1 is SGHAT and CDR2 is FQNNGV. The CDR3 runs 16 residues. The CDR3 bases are TGTGACAGCAGCTCTAGGAACAGGCTAGCCAAAAACATTCAGTACTTC. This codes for CDSSSRNRLAKNIQYF.

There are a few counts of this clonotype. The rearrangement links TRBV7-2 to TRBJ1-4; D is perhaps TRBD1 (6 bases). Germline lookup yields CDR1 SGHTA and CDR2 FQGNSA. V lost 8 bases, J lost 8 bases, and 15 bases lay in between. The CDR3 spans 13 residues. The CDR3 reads CASRGGGGEKLFF. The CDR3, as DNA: TGTGCCAGCCGAGGAGGGGGTGGCGAAAAACTGTTTTTT.

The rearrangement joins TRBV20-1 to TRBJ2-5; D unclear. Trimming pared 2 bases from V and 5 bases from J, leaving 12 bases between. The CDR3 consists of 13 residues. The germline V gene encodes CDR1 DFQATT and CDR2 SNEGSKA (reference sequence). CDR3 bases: TGCAGTGCTAGATCGACCCTGAGGGAGACCCAGTACTTC. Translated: CSARSTLRETQYF.

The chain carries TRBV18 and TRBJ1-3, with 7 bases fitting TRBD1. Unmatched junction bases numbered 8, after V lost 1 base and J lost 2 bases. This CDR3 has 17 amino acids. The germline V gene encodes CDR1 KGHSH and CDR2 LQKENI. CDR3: CASSPLLTGYPGNTIYF. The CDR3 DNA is TGTGCCAGCTCACCACTTCTGACAGGGTACCCTGGAAACACCATATATTTT.

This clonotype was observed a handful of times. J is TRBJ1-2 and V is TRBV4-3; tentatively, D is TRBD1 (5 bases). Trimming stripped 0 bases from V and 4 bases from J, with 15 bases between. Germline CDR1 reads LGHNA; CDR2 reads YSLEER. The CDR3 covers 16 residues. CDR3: CASSQDRQGDPYGYTF. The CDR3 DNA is TGCGCCAGCAGCCAAGATCGCCAGGGTGATCCCTATGGCTACACCTTC.

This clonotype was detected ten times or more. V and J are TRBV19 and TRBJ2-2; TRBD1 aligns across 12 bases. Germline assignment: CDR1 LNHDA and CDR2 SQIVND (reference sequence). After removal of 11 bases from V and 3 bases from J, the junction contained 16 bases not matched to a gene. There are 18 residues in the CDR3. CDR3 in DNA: TGTGCCCCCCTTATAGCTGGGACAGGGGGCGCATACACCGGGGAGCTGTTTTTT. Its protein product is CAPLIAGTGGAYTGELFF.

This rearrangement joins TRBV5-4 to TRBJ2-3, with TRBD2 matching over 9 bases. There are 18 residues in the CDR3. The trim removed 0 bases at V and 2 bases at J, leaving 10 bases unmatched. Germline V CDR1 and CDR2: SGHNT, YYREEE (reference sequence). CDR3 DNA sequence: TGTGCCAGCAGCTTGGAGGCTAGCGGGGCGCGTTACACAGATACGCAGTATTTT. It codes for CASSLEASGARYTDTQYF.

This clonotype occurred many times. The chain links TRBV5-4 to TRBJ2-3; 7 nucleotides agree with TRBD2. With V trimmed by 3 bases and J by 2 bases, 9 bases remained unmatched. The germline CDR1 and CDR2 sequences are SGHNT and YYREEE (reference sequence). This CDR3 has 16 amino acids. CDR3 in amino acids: CASSSNYGGNTDTQYF. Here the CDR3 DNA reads TGTGCCAGCAGCTCCAATTACGGGGGGAACACAGATACGCAGTATTTT.

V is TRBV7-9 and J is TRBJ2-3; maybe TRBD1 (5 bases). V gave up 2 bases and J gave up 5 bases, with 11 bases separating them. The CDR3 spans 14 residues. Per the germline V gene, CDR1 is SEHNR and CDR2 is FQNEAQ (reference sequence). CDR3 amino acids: CASSLINTGDTQYF. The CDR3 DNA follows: TGTGCCAGCAGCTTAATTAACACAGGAGATACGCAGTATTTT.

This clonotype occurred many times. CDR3 loop: CASSQAPGQGAYEQYF. DNA for the CDR3: TGCGCCAGCAGCCAGGCTCCGGGACAGGGGGCCTACGAGCAGTACTTC. This chain links TRBV4-1 with TRBJ2-7, with 11 positions matching TRBD1. In germline, CDR1 is MGHRA, CDR2 YSYEKL. The CDR3 has 16 residues. V dropped 3 bases and J dropped 2; count of bases not matched to a gene: 6.

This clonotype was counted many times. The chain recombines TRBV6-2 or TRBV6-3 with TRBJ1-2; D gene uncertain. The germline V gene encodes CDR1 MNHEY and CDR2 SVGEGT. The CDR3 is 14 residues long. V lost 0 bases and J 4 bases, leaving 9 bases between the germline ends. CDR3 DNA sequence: TGTGCCAGCAGTTACTCGAAGGTCTCCTATGGCTACACCTTC. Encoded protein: CASSYSKVSYGYTF.

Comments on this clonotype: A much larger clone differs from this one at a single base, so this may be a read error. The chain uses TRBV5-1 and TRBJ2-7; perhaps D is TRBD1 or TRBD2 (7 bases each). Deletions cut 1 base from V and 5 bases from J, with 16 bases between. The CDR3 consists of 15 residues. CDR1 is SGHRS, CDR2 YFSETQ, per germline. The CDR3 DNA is TGCGCCAGCAGCTTGATCGGGACAGCGGGGAACGAGCAGTACTTC. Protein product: CASSLIGTAGNEQYF. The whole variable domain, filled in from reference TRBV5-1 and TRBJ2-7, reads KAGVTQTPRYLIKTRGQQVTLSCSPISGHRSVSWYQQTPGQGLQFLFEYFSETQRNKGNFPGRFSGRQFSNSRSEMNVSTLELGDSALYLCASSLIGTAGNEQYFGPGTRLTVT.

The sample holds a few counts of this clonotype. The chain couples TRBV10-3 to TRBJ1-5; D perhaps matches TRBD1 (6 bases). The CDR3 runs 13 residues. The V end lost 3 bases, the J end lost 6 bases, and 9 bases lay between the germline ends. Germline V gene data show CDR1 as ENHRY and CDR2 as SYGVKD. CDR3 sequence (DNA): TGTGCCATCAGTGACAGGGGTGGTCAGCCCCAGCATTTT. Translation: CAISDRGGQPQHF.

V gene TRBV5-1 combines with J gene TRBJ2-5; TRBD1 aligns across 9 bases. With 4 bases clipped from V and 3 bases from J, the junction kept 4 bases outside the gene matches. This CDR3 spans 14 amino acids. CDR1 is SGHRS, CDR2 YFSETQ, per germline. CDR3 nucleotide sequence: TGCGCCAGCAGCCGCACAGGGGGCGAAGAGACCCAGTACTTC. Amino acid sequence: CASSRTGGEETQYF.

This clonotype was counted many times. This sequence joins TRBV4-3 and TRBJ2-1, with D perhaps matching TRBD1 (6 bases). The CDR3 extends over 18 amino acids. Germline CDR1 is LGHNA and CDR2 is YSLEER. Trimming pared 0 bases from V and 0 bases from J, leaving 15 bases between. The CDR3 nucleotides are TGCGCCAGCAGCCAAGATCCGAGGGGGACGAGCTCCTACAATGAGCAGTTCTTC. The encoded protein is CASSQDPRGTSSYNEQFF.

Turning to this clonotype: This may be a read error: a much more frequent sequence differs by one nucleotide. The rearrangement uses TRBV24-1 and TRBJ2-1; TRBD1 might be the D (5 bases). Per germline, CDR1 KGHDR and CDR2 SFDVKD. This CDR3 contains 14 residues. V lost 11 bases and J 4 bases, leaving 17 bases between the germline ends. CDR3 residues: CAKPTATEYNEQFF. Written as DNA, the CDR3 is TGTGCCAAACCCACCGCGACAGAGTACAATGAGCAGTTCTTC.

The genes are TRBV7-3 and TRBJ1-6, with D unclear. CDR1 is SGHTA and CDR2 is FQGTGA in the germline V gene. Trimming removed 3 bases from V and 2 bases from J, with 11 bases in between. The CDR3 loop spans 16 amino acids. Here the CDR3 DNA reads TGTGCCAGCAGCTTGGGCGGAGGGCCCTATAATTCACCCCTCCACTTT. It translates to CASSLGGGPYNSPLHF. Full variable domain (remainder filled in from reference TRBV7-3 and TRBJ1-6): GAGVSQTPSNKVTEKGKYVELRCDPISGHTALYWYRQSLGQGPEFLIYFQGTGAADDSGLPNDRFFAVRPEGSVSTLKIQRTERGDSAVYLCASSLGGGPYNSPLHFGNGTRLTVT.